This TCR beta chain appears in the sequencing data of a study of tissue T cells after allogeneic stem cell transplantation (dated by TCRdb to 2021 to 2024). About the study as a whole: Over a roughly 3-year period, a research-autopsy study prospectively enrolled about 7 adult allo-HCT recipients who had steroid-refractory GVHD. Every GVHD patient received a graft from a donor; four grafts were unmodified and three were CD34-selected to deplete T cells. Gastrointestinal GVHD was present in all GVHD patients, several lines of GVHD-directed therapy were administered to all GVHD patients, and skin involvement was additionally present in 4 or 5 GVHD patients. Pre-transplant PBMCs, which were of recipient origin, were available from 4 or 5 GVHD patients. In viably preserved blood and marrow, CD3+ T cells were flow-sorted if cell numbers allowed, whereas smaller samples went directly to DNA extraction. The study profiled TCR beta repertoires across many tissues from research autopsies of patients with and without GVHD, plus mouse models of GVHD. The human part of the study was a prospective observational study with no blinding and no randomization. The full study reports these points: Sampling depth was acknowledged as a limitation, and the patient cohort was both small and clinically heterogeneous. Within patients, how anatomically similar tissues were was a major factor shaping TCR repertoire composition, regardless of disease or transplant status. Blood and spleen T cells captured only a limited portion of the TCR repertoire detected in tissues, in both patients and mice. The study did not establish which tissue TCRs were alloreactive or antigen-specific, and some clones may have been host cells that persisted. Only a few T cell clones appeared in more than one patient, yet motif-based clustering showed tissue-specific repertoire signatures that were shared between patients.

Libraries were built with the immunoSEQ multiplex PCR assay. Adaptive Biotechnologies performed TCRbeta CDR3 sequencing at survey depth and reported CDR3 sequences, V/J genes, productive frequency, and template counts. Amplification of TCR beta CDR3 regions was performed from genomic DNA rather than from RNA. The authors processed their data as follows. Pairwise repertoire overlap between tissues was quantified with Jensen-Shannon divergence, where 1 means complete divergence and 0 identical. Tissues were clustered by single-linkage agglomerative hierarchical clustering of pairwise JSD values and displayed as dendrograms. GLIPH2 was applied to all patient samples using simulation_depth 1000, kmer_min_depth 3, and cdr3_length_cutoff 8, and only groups with more than two unique CDR3s were retained. A standardized tissue-overlap score was generated by extrapolating Jaccard GLIPH-group overlap across patients to a standard repertoire size of 1000 clones. Linear mixed-effect models, with tissue included as a fixed effect and individual included as a random effect, were used to assess associations of diversity with clinical or experimental variables. The source is immuneACCESS, and TCRdb retained only in-frame sequences with V and J called. Part of the clones is not carried over; for the studies checked, unresolved V genes explain less than half of this, and the remainder is unexplained. D and trimming were read from the DNA, whereas the V and J calls and clone size are those reported in that table. This sample has 35,000 to 50,000 clones in its table, and around nine tenths of those were observed once. About 3.8% of the sample comes from the top ten.

As concerns this clone: Its antigen is unknown. Nothing much larger sits one base from this clone, and base qualities are not available.

Measured from the cysteine to the phenylalanine, the CDR3 is 14 residues long. Only the CDR3 DNA is retained, 42 bases long and in frame from the first base. Looking up the germline V gene yields CDR1 SNHLY and CDR2 FYNNEI. V was cut back by 6 bases and J by 3 bases, leaving a gap of 13 bases between them. This specimen's time point label, per the study, means: recipient (host-origin) PBMCs collected before allo-HCT. The material was blood, obtained before transplantation. The receptor chain draws on TRBV2 and TRBJ2-3, with the D gene not clear enough to name. The sequence came from a woman aged 40-70 years who later had graft-versus-host disease after an allogeneic stem cell transplant. The sequenced DNA: TGTGCCAGCAGAAAGACGGCGGAAACAGATACGCAGTATTTT. Translated, this gives CASRKTAETDTQYF.